Listed here is a single TCR beta chain. Its binding antigen is unknown. Base qualities are not recorded, but no much larger clone differs from it by a single base. The time point label here, explained by the study, means: cycle 2 day 1 (C2D1) of nivolumab. Every trial patient had relapsed after autologous stem cell transplantation, and cohorts A, B and C differed in prior brentuximab vedotin exposure. The trial cohort was composed of about 53 patients with relapsed/refractory classical Hodgkin lymphoma, for whom complete response, partial response or progressive disease was recorded as best overall response. In the multi-cohort phase II CheckMate 205 trial, trial patients received single-agent nivolumab. Best overall response was determined by an independent review committee according to the 2007 International Working Group response criteria. Trial PBMCs were collected immediately before nivolumab initiation (C1D1) and during therapy at cycle 2 day 1 and cycle 4 day 1. Peripheral blood was collected in 8 mL Vacutainer Cell Preparation Tubes, from which PBMCs were isolated by centrifugation and then cryopreserved.

The data were obtained in a study of PD-1 blockade in classical Hodgkin lymphoma (dated by TCRdb to 2019 to 2021). About the study as a whole: Nivolumab dosing was 3 mg/kg intravenously every 2 weeks, continuing until either disease progression or unacceptable toxicity. The study used TCR beta sequencing and CyTOF to define a peripheral blood immune signature of response to PD-1 blockade in classical Hodgkin lymphoma. Study-level results and caveats: The study was restricted to a single clinical trial cohort, and the causes of repertoire differences, possibly disease activity or prior therapy, were left undefined. Diversity was lower in patients who began nivolumab less than 1 year after ASCT, so these patients were left out of later analyses to avoid confounding by immune reconstitution. Newly diagnosed patients were reported to have lower baseline TCR diversity than healthy donors, and relapsed/refractory patients were reported to have lower baseline TCR diversity still. A significant rise by C4D1 was seen in CD4+ but not CD8+ TCR diversity (p=0.0027 vs p=0.16), with the rise being most apparent in complete responders (p=0.02). Trial patients with a complete response had baseline diversity similar to that of newly diagnosed patients, while partial responders and progressors had significantly lower diversity.

The CDR1 and CDR2 encoded by the germline V gene are SNHLY and FYNNEI. The CDR3 spans 15 residues, from the cysteine through the phenylalanine. Only the CDR3 DNA stays, 45 bases, in frame from base 1. Ends trimmed: V by 8 bases, J by 5 bases; bases unmatched to a gene: 14. The Qiagen DNeasy kit was used to extract genomic DNA both from unsorted PBMCs and from the negatively selected CD4+ and CD8+ fractions. TCR beta CDR3 regions were amplified by immunoSEQ multiplex PCR using primers annealing to V and J segments. A synthetic immune receptor repertoire was used to minimize amplification bias, and remaining bias was computationally removed after sequencing. Per the source publication's procedure: Custom Python scripts were used to quantify repertoire diversity as the Shannon entropy index. Unsorted, CD4+ and CD8+ repertoires were analyzed separately, except in combined analyses where CD4+ and CD8+ sequences were merged in silico. A clone was considered expanded if an increase in frequency of at least 2-fold after treatment relative to C1D1 was found, and a pseudocount of 0.5 was applied to clones undetected at baseline. Singleton clones were defined as clones with 0 or 1 copy at C1D1, and non-singleton clones were defined as clones with 2 or more copies. Clones expanded in unsorted samples were annotated as CD4+, CD8+ or unknown by matching protein sequences in sorted samples from the same patient. Wilcoxon tests were applied to paired samples to test diversity changes from C1D1 to C4D1. TCRdb carries this immuneACCESS record with in-frame sequences only. Its versions omit some clonotypes, under half of them owing to an unresolved V gene in the studies checked, with the rest unexplained. That table is the source of V, J and clone size, and D and trimming were worked out from the DNA. For this sample the table gives nearly 25,000 clones, of which approximately 81% were detected only once. About 18% of the sample is held by the ten biggest clonotypes.

The sample in question was peripheral blood mononuclear cells (PBMCs), obtained before the second cycle of nivolumab. This chain is built from TRBV2 and TRBJ2-5; 7 middle bases align to TRBD1. This clonotype originated in a human donor with classical Hodgkin lymphoma. The encoded CDR3 is CASGQPGQTSETQYF. The sequence in DNA is TGTGCCAGCGGACAACCGGGACAGACTTCTGAGACCCAGTACTTC.